This TCR beta chain came from a study of blood T cell repertoires in COVID-19. Seattle's enrolled individuals joined amid active infection and were then monitored longitudinally. The germline CDR1 and CDR2 sequences are MNHEY and SVGAGI. V dropped 6 bases and J dropped 4; count of bases not matched to a gene: 7. The CDR3 sequence is 15 residues long. Original data processing: Amplification with reference gene primers provided the estimates of nucleated cell counts. Only in-frame clones appear in the TCRdb table, and some are missing; sequencing was by immunoSEQ multiplex PCR. V and J calls and clone size are those listed in that table; D and trimming were worked out from the DNA. The sample lists over 150,000 clones, almost 85% occurring once.

The receptor was derived from a woman older than 75 with COVID-19, enrolled during active disease. This rearrangement joins TRBV6-5 to TRBJ2-3; 10 nucleotides align to TRBD1. The sample was peripheral blood. The CDR3 loop reads CASSRGTGEPDTQYF. The CDR3 DNA is TGTGCCAGCAGCCGCGGGACAGGGGAACCAGATACGCAGTATTTT.